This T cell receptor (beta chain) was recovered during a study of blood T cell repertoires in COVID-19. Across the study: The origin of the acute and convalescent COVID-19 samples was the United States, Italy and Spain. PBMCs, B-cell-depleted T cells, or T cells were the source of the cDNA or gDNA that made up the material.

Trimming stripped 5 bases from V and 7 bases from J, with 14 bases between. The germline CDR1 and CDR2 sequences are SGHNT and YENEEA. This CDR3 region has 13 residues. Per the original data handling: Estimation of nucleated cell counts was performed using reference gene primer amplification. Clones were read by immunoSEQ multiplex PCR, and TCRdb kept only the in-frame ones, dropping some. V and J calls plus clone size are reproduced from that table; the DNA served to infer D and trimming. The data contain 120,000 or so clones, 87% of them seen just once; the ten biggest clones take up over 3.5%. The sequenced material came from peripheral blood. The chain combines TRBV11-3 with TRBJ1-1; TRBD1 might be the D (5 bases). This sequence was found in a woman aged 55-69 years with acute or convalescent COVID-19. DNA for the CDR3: TGTGCCAGCAGCCTCACGGAAAGGGGTGAAGCTTTCTTT. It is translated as CASSLTERGEAFF.